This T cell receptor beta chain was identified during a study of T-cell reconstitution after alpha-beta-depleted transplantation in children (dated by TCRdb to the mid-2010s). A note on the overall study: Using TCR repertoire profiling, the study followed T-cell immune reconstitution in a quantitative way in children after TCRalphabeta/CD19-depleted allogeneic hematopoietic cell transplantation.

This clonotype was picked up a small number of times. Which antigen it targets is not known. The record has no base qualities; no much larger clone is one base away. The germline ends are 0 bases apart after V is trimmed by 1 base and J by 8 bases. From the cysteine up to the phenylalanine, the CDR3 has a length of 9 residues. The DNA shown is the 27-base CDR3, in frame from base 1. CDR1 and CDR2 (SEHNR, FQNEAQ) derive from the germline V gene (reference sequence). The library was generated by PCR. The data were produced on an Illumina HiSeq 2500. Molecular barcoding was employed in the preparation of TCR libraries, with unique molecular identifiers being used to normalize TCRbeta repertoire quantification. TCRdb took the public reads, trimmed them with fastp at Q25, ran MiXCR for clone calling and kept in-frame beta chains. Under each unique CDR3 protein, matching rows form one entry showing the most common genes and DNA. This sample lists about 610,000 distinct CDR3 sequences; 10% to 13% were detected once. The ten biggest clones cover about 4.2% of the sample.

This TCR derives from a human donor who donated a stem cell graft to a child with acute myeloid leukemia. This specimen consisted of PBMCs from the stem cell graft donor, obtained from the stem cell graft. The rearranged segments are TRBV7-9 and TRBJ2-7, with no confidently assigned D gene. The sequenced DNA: TGTGCCAGCAGCTTAGAGCAGTACTTC. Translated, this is CASSLEQYF.